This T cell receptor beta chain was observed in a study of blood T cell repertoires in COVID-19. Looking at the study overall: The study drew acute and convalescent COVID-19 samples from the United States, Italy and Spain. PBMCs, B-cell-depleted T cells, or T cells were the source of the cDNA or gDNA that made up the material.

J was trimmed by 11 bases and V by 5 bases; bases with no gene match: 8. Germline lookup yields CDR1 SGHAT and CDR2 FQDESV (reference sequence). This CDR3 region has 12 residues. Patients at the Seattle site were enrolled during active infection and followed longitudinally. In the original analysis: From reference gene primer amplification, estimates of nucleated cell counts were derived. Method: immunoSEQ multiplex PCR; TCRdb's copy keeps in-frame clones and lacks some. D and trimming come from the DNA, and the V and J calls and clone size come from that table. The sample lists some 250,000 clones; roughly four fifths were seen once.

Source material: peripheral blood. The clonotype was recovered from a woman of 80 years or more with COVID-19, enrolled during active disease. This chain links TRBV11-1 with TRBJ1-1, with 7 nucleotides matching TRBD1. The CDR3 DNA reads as TGTGCCAGCAGCCCTAAGACAGGGACCGCTTTCTTT. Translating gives CASSPKTGTAFF.